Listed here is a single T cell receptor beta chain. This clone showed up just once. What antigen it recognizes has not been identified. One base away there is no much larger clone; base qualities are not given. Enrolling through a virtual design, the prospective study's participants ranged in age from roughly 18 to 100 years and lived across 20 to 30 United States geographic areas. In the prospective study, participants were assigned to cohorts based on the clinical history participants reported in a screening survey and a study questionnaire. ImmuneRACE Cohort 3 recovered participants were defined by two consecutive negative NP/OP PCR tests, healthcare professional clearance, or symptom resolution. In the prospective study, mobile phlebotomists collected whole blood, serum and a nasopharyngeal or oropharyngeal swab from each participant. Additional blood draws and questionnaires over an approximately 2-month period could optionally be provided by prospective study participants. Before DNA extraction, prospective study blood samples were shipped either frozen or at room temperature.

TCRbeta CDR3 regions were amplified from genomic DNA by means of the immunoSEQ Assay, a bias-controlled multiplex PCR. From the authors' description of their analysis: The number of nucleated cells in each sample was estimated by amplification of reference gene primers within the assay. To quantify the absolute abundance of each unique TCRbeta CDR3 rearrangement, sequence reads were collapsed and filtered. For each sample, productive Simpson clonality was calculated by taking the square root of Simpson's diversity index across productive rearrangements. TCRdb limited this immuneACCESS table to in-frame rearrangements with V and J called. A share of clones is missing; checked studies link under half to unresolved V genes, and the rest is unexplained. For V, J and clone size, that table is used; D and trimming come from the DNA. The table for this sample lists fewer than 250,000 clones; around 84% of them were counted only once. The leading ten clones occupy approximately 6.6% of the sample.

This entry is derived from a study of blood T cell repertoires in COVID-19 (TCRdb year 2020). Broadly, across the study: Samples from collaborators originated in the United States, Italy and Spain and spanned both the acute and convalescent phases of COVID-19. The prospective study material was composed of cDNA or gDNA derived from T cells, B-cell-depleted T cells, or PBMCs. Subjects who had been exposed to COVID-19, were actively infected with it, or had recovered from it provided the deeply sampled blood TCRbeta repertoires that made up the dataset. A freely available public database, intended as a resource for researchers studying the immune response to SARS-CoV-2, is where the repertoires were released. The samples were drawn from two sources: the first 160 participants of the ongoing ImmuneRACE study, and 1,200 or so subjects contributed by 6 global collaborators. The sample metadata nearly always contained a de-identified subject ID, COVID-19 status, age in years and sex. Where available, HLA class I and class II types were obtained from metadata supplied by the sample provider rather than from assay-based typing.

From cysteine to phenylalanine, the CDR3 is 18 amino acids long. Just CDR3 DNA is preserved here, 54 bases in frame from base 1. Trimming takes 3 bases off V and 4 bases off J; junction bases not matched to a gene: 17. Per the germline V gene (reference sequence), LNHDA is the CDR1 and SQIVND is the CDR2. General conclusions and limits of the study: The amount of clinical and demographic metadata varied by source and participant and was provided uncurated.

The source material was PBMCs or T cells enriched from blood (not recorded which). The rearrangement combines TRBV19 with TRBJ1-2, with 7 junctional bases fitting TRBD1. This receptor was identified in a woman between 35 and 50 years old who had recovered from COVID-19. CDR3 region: CASSMSAQGVLASYGYTF. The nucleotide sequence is TGTGCCAGTAGTATGTCAGCTCAGGGGGTTCTCGCGTCCTATGGCTACACCTTC. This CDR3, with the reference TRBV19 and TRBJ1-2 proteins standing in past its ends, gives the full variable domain DGGITQSPKYLFRKEGQNVTLSCEQNLNHDAMYWYRQDPGQGLRLIYYSQIVNDFQKGDIAEGYSVSREKKESFPLTVTSAQKNPTAFYLCASSMSAQGVLASYGYTFGSGTRLTVV.